This TCR beta chain was recorded in a study of identical twins. The table lists this clonotype with many counts. Its matching antigen is unknown. Notes on the study in general: Out-of-frame alpha sequences common to twins exhibited a surplus of low generation probability.

V shed 6 bases and J 5 bases; nucleotides not matched to a gene: 4. The CDR3 has 13 amino acids. TCRdb fed the 5' RACE reads into MiXCR, producing one record per CDR3 protein. The sample has approximately 260,000 distinct CDR3 sequences, about 8% seen once. These same data were also listed under a study on yellow fever vaccine responses in identical twins. That work adds: After vaccination, twins' T cell response reportedly seemed partly convergent, partly personalized.

The rearrangement joins TRBV12-3 or TRBV12-4 to TRBJ2-1; 7 positions match TRBD2. This clonotype was sampled from a woman aged 18-30 years in good health. The sequenced sample was CD8+ T cells sorted from blood. The CDR3 coding sequence is TGTGCCAGCAGACTTCTAGCGGACAATGAGCAGTTCTTC. Translating it yields CASRLLADNEQFF.